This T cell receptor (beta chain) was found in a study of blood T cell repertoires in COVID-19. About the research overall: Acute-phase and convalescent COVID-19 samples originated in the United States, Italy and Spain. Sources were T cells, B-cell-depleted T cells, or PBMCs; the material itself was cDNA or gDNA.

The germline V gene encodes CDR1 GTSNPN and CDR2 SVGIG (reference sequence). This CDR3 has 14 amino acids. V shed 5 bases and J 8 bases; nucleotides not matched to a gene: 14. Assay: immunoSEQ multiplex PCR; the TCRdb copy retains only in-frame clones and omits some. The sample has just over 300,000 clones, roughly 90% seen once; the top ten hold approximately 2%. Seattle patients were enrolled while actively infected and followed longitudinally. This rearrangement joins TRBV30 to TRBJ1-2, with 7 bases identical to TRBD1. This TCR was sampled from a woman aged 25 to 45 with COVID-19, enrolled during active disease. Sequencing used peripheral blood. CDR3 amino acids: CAWGEAGGEGGYTF. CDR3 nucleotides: TGTGCCTGGGGCGAAGCAGGGGGAGAAGGGGGCTACACCTTC.